What follows is one T cell receptor (beta chain) and its context. In the study's own analysis: Amplification with reference gene primers provided the estimates of nucleated cell counts. TCRdb's copy holds only in-frame clones and misses some; the assay was immunoSEQ multiplex PCR. V and J calls plus clone size are reproduced from that table; the DNA served to infer D and trimming. The table shows roughly 80,000 clones, with approximately 82% occurring only once. The record originates from a study of blood T cell repertoires in COVID-19. Study context: Some COVID-19 samples were acute and others convalescent; all came from the United States, Italy and Spain. PBMCs, B-cell-depleted T cells, or T cells provided the cDNA or gDNA that made up the material.

From germline, CDR1 is MDHEN and CDR2 SYDVKM. With 7 bases clipped from V and 5 bases from J, the junction kept 8 bases outside the gene matches. This CDR3 has 15 residues. Specimen: peripheral blood. This sequence was found in a human donor in a cohort sampled during active COVID-19. This chain links TRBV28 with TRBJ2-5; 12 nucleotides line up with TRBD2. The CDR3 DNA sequence: TGTGCCAGCACCATGACCGGGACTAGCGGGGAGACCCAGTACTTC. Translating gives CASTMTGTSGETQYF.